These 27 T cell receptor beta chains share one sample of origin, sequenced in a study of blood T cell repertoires in COVID-19. Profiling relied on immunoSEQ multiplex PCR, and the TCRdb table lists in-frame clones only, not all of them. In the table there are under 95,000 clones, approximately 86% of which are singletons. The sample comprised peripheral blood. Receptors were obtained from an elderly woman with acute or convalescent COVID-19.

The chain is built from TRBV19 and TRBJ1-2; 9 bases agree with TRBD1. Germline V lookup: CDR1 LNHDA, CDR2 SQIVND (reference sequence). J gave up 4 bases and V 5 bases, and 8 bases lay outside the gene matches. The CDR3 totals 15 residues. CDR3 region: CASSSGQGLSYGYTF. CDR3 coding DNA: TGTGCCAGTAGTTCGGGACAGGGACTTAGCTATGGCTACACCTTC.

The rearrangement links TRBV27 to TRBJ2-7; D might be TRBD2 (7 bases). Germline V gives CDR1 MNHEY, CDR2 SMNVEV (reference sequence). The CDR3 is 15 amino acids. Between the trimmed V and J ends, which lost 6 bases and 4 bases, there was a span of 19 bases. The CDR3 loop reads CASSVQGGGIYEQYF. The CDR3 nucleotides read TGTGCCAGCAGCGTACAGGGCGGGGGCATATACGAGCAGTACTTC.

This rearrangement joins TRBV3-1 (or the pseudogene TRBV3-2) to TRBJ2-1, with unresolved D. Germline CDR1 and CDR2: LGHDT and YNNKEL (reference sequence). The CDR3 has 11 amino acids. Trimming stripped 1 base from V and 7 bases from J, with 2 bases between. The CDR3 region is CASSQANEQFF. The CDR3 nucleotides read TGTGCCAGCAGCCAAGCAAATGAGCAGTTCTTC.

This clone showed up just once. J is TRBJ2-5 and V is TRBV5-8, with a tentative D call TRBD1 (5 bases). V was trimmed by 0 bases and J by 1 base, leaving 7 bases between them. The CDR3 sequence is 14 residues long. Per the germline V gene, CDR1 is SGHTS and CDR2 is YDEGEE. The CDR3 region has the DNA TGTGCCAGCAGCTTGGGACAGCGCCAAGAGACCCAGTACTTC. Amino acids: CASSLGQRQETQYF. Variable domain in full (rest from reference TRBV5-8 and TRBJ2-5): EAGVTQSPTHLIKTRGQQATLRCSPISGHTSVYWYQQALGLGLQFLLWYDEGEERNRGNFPPRFSGRQFPNYSSELNVNALELEDSALYLCASSLGQRQETQYFGPGTRLLVL.

A few counts support this clone. Other DNA sequences of this sample code for an identical CDR3. In DNA, the CDR3 is TGCAGCGGGACAGATTCCTACGAGCAGTACTTC. Protein sequence: CSGTDSYEQYF. The V call is TRBV20-1, the J call TRBJ2-7, with 7 nucleotides matching TRBD1. CDR3 length: 11 amino acids. Germline V gene data show CDR1 as DFQATT and CDR2 as SNEGSKA (reference sequence).

The chain combines TRBV11-3 with TRBJ1-2; D possibly corresponds to TRBD1 (5 bases). V lost 5 bases to trimming and J lost 1 base, with 8 bases between them. This CDR3 comprises 13 residues. In germline, CDR1 is SGHNT, CDR2 YENEEA. CDR3: CASSMGLNYGYTF. In DNA form, the CDR3 reads TGTGCCAGCAGCATGGGACTTAACTATGGCTACACCTTC.

V is TRBV4-2 and J is TRBJ1-3; no definite D call. The CDR3 consists of 15 residues. CDR1 LGHNA and CDR2 YNFKEQ come from the germline V gene. Trimming cost V 0 bases and J 5 bases, with 11 bases left between them. This CDR3 reads CASSQDVTIRNTIYF. As DNA, the CDR3 is TGTGCCAGCAGCCAAGATGTCACAATCAGAAACACCATATATTTT.

This chain connects TRBV7-3 to TRBJ1-1; TRBD1 might be the D (5 bases). Trimming stripped 0 bases from V and 4 bases from J, with 9 bases between. CDR1 SGHTA and CDR2 FQGTGA come from the germline V gene. The CDR3 length is 14 residues. CDR3 loop: CASSLTRGTTEAFF. The CDR3 nucleotides are TGTGCCAGCAGCTTAACACGGGGGACCACTGAAGCTTTCTTT.

J is TRBJ2-7 and V is TRBV19, with TRBD2 matching over 8 bases. CDR1 is LNHDA, CDR2 SQIVND, per germline (reference sequence). The CDR3 extends over 15 amino acids. V was clipped by 3 bases and J by 4 bases; unmatched bases: 8. The CDR3: CASSISPGGLYEQYF. CDR3 bases: TGTGCCAGTAGTATTTCCCCGGGGGGGCTTTACGAGCAGTACTTC.

This clone is a singleton in its sample. This chain connects TRBV12-3 or TRBV12-4 to TRBJ1-5; D may be TRBD1 (5 bases). The CDR3 spans 13 residues. Trimming took 3 bases from V and 9 from J, leaving 12 bases between them. For the CDR3, the DNA is TGTGCCAGCAGTTTTGGGGACTCGAGGCCCCAGCATTTT. The encoded protein is CASSFGDSRPQHF.

The genes are TRBV11-3 and TRBJ1-2; TRBD1 aligns across 11 bases. The CDR3 contains 14 residues. Trimming at V came to 5 bases and at J to 7 bases, leaving 6 bases not matched to a gene. The germline gives CDR1 SGHNT, CDR2 YENEEA. The DNA for the CDR3 is TGTGCCAGCAGCAAGGACAGGGGGCGGGTTGGCTACACCTTC. Protein product: CASSKDRGRVGYTF. Full variable domain (remainder filled in from reference TRBV11-3 and TRBJ1-2): EAGVVQSPRYKIIEKKQPVAFWCNPISGHNTLYWYLQNLGQGPELLIRYENEEAVDDSQLPKDRFSAERLKGVDSTLKIQPAELGDSAVYLCASSKDRGRVGYTFGSGTRLTVV.

This clone was recorded a few times. The chain uses TRBV3-1 (or the pseudogene TRBV3-2) and TRBJ2-7; D unclear. CDR1 is LGHDT and CDR2 is YNNKEL in the germline V gene (reference sequence). The CDR3 is 12 residues long. Between the trimmed V and J ends, which lost 1 base and 6 bases, there was a span of 7 bases. The CDR3 nucleotides are TGTGCCAGCAGCCAAGCGCGGCGCGAGCAGTACTTC. It translates to CASSQARREQYF.

V is TRBV10-3 and J is TRBJ2-2; 8 nucleotides match TRBD1. Looked up from germline, CDR1 is ENHRY and CDR2 is SYGVKD. Germline trimming cut 8 bases from V and 5 bases from J; bases unmatched to any gene: 4. The CDR3 has 13 amino acids. CDR3 amino acids: CAIGQGWTGELFF. As DNA, the CDR3 is TGTGCCATCGGACAGGGTTGGACCGGGGAGCTGTTTTTT.

The CDR3 nucleotides read TGTGCCAGCAGCGATATGCGGGGATCTAGCACAGATACGCAGTATTTT. It codes for CASSDMRGSSTDTQYF. The chain has TRBV9 and TRBJ2-3; D is possibly TRBD2 (6 bases). The CDR3 has 16 amino acids. From germline, CDR1 is SGDLS and CDR2 YYNGEE. V gave up 3 bases and J gave up 0 bases, with 14 bases separating them.

The rearrangement joins TRBV4-1 to TRBJ1-5; maybe TRBD1 (5 bases). Looked up from germline, CDR1 is MGHRA and CDR2 is YSYEKL. The ends were cut back, 1 base at V and 5 bases at J, with 12 bases in the middle. The CDR3 consists of 15 residues. CDR3 nucleotides: TGCGCCAGCAGCCAAGCTGAGCAGGGTTATCAGCCCCAGCATTTT. This encodes CASSQAEQGYQPQHF.

The rearrangement links TRBV4-1 to TRBJ2-3; tentatively, D is TRBD1 (7 bases). There are 20 residues in the CDR3. Germline assignment: CDR1 MGHRA and CDR2 YSYEKL. V shed 0 bases and J shed 0 bases, with 22 bases lying between them. Here the CDR3 DNA reads TGCGCCAGCAGCCAAGATCGGACAGGAAGACTAGTAGTAAGCACAGATACGCAGTATTTT. It specifies CASSQDRTGRLVVSTDTQYF.

The CDR3 loop is CSASGGTVMGYTF. The CDR3 coding sequence is TGCAGTGCTAGTGGCGGGACTGTGATGGGATACACCTTC. V usage is TRBV20-1 and J usage is TRBJ1-2, with D possibly matching TRBD1 (5 bases). Germline CDR1 is DFQATT and CDR2 is SNEGSKA (reference sequence). This CDR3 is 13 amino acids long. Trimming took off 3 bases at V and 11 bases at J, with 19 bases between the two ends.

The chain combines TRBV11-3 with TRBJ2-7, with 7 positions matching TRBD1. V trimming: 5 bases; J trimming: 5 bases; junction bases outside the gene matches: 9. Germline V gene lookup returns CDR1 SGHNT and CDR2 YENEEA. CDR3 length equals 14 residues. CDR3: CASSPTGEYHEQYF. CDR3 nucleotides: TGTGCCAGCAGCCCAACAGGGGAATACCACGAGCAGTACTTC.

The rearrangement uses TRBV11-2 and TRBJ2-7; D is possibly TRBD1 (8 bases). The germline V gene has CDR1 SGHAT and CDR2 FQNNGV. The CDR3 contains 15 residues. Trimming took off 4 bases at V and 7 bases at J, with 20 bases between the two ends. DNA for the CDR3: TGTGCCAGCAGCTCTACAGGGGGGGGTTCTCGGGAGCAGTACTTC. Translation gives CASSSTGGGSREQYF. The full variable domain, with the rest looked up from reference TRBV11-2 and TRBJ2-7, is EAGVAQSPRYKIIEKRQSVAFWCNPISGHATLYWYQQILGQGPKLLIQFQNNGVVDDSQLPKDRFSAERLKGVDSTLKIQPAKLEDSAVYLCASSSTGGGSREQYFGPGTRLTVT.

This sequence joins TRBV30 and TRBJ1-6; a weak D match, TRBD1 (5 bases). The CDR3 runs to 11 residues. Germline V lookup: CDR1 GTSNPN, CDR2 SVGIG (reference sequence). CDR3 sequence: CASTVGVRLHF. In DNA, the CDR3 is TGTGCGTCGACAGTAGGGGTACGACTCCACTTT. The complete variable domain, with remaining parts taken from reference TRBV30 and TRBJ1-6, reads SQTIHQWPATLVQPVGSPLSLECTVEGTSNPNLYWYRQAAGRGLQLLFYSVGIGQISSEVPQNLSASRPQDRQFILSSKKLLLSDSGFYLCASTVGVRLHFGNGTRLTVT.

This clone is classed as medium-sized. V gene TRBV7-2 combines with J gene TRBJ2-7; D uncertain. V was pared by 2 bases and J by 2 bases, with 7 bases between. Germline loops: CDR1 SGHTA, CDR2 FQGNSA. This CDR3 comprises 13 residues. Written as DNA, the CDR3 is TGTGCCAGCAGCTTACGAGGTACCTACGAGCAGTACTTC. Protein sequence: CASSLRGTYEQYF.

V and J are TRBV19 and TRBJ2-7; 10 bases line up with TRBD1. This CDR3 has 14 residues. Trimming cost V 7 bases and J 5 bases; bases outside gene matches: 8. Germline CDR1 is LNHDA and CDR2 is SQIVND (reference sequence). CDR3 region: CASNPGTGANEQYF. CDR3 DNA: TGTGCCAGTAACCCCGGGACAGGGGCCAACGAGCAGTACTTC. Drawing the rest from reference TRBV19 and TRBJ2-7, the complete variable domain is DGGITQSPKYLFRKEGQNVTLSCEQNLNHDAMYWYRQDPGQGLRLIYYSQIVNDFQKGDIAEGYSVSREKKESFPLTVTSAQKNPTAFYLCASNPGTGANEQYFGPGTRLTVT.

CDR3: CASSEGRGGQPQHF. The CDR3 DNA reads TGTGCCAGCAGTGAGGGGAGGGGGGGGCAGCCCCAGCATTTT. The V call is TRBV2, the J call TRBJ1-5; a possible D gene is TRBD1 (6 bases). This CDR3 spans 14 amino acids. Between the trimmed V and J ends, which lost 3 bases and 7 bases, there was a span of 13 bases. From germline, CDR1 is SNHLY and CDR2 FYNNEI.

In this sample, this clone turned up a few times. The CDR3 DNA reads as TGTGCCAGCAGTAGCCTTAGCGGGGGGGCAGAGACCCAGTACTTC. Translating it yields CASSSLSGGAETQYF. The chain joins TRBV27 to TRBJ2-5; 11 bases are shared with TRBD2. CDR1 and CDR2 (germline): MNHEY, SMNVEV (reference sequence). Losses at the gene ends were 5 bases for V and 4 bases for J; bases not matched to a gene: 6. This CDR3 is built from 15 residues.

This chain joins TRBV5-1 and TRBJ1-1, with 7 bases lining up with TRBD1. Germline V gives CDR1 SGHRS, CDR2 YFSETQ. With V trimmed by 4 bases and J by 2 bases, 5 bases remained unmatched. CDR3 length equals 14 residues. For the CDR3, the DNA is TGCGCCAGCAGCAAAGGACAGGTTAACACTGAAGCTTTCTTT. It yields the protein CASSKGQVNTEAFF.

In this sample, this clone turned up once. Other DNA sequences within the sample encode an identical CDR3. The chain links TRBV18 to TRBJ1-5; a weak D match, TRBD1 (6 bases). Looked up from germline, CDR1 is KGHSH and CDR2 is LQKENI. Between the trimmed V and J ends, which lost 2 bases and 2 bases, there was a span of 7 bases. The CDR3 runs 14 residues. CDR3 loop: CASSPSGGNQPQHF. The CDR3 DNA sequence: TGTGCCAGCTCACCATCAGGGGGCAATCAGCCCCAGCATTTT.

DNA of the CDR3: TGTGCCAGCAGTTTATCTCAGGGGGCGCACTATGGCTACACCTTC. It codes for CASSLSQGAHYGYTF. This chain links TRBV27 with TRBJ1-2; 8 positions match TRBD1. V trimming: 0 bases; J trimming: 3 bases; junction bases outside the gene matches: 3. Germline V gives CDR1 MNHEY, CDR2 SMNVEV (reference sequence). The CDR3 is 15 amino acids.